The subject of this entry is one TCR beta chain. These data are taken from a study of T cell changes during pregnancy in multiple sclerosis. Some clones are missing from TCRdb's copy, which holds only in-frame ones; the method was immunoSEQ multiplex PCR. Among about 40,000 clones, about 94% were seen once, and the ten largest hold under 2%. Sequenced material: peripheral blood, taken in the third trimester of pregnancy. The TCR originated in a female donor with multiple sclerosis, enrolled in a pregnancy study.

The CDR3 spells CASSSPGHNYGYTF. The CDR3 DNA reads TGTGCCAGCAGTTCTCCGGGACACAACTATGGCTACACCTTC. The chain couples TRBV28 to TRBJ1-2, with a weak D call TRBD1 (6 bases). This CDR3 is built from 14 residues. V lost 4 bases and J 2 bases, leaving 11 bases between the germline ends. The germline V gene encodes CDR1 MDHEN and CDR2 SYDVKM.